The entry that follows covers one T cell receptor (beta chain) sequence. This sample was taken from a study of CXCR3-negative and CXCR3-positive naive CD8 T cells. UMI-tagged TRB cDNA libraries were built via 5' RACE. From the 5' RACE reads, TCRdb lists one entry per CDR3 protein and no DNA. This table lists fewer than 95,000 distinct CDR3 sequences. The sequence was obtained from a human donor in good health. Some clones in this sample may be carry-over from other donors' samples. Specimen: naive CXCR3- CD8+ T cells from blood. Specified subset: CD45RO-CCR7+CD27+CD95- naive CD8+ T cells lacking CXCR3 (TNR3-).

CDR3 loop: CASSYLANEQYF. The rearrangement joins TRBV6-6 to TRBJ2-7. In germline, CDR1 is MNHNY, CDR2 SVGAGI (reference sequence). The CDR3 sequence is 12 residues long.